This is a list of T cell receptor beta chains from one sample in a study of CD8+ T cells in alopecia areata. Measured with immunoSEQ multiplex PCR; TCRdb has only the in-frame clones, and not every one. The sample holds about 110,000 clones; over 80% are singletons and the top ten take less than 30%. The material was CD8+ T cells sorted from blood, obtained at week 24, from a patient treated with tofacitinib. The receptors originated from a human donor with alopecia areata. Both conserved end residues are part of each CDR3. D genes are given only for firm matches.

.,TRBJ2-3,TRBV27,CASSRWGGEDTQYF
.,TRBJ2-5,TRBV5-4,CASSPAGRGEETQYF
.,TRBJ2-3,TRBV7-9,CASSLGTDTQYF
.,TRBJ2-2,TRBV2,CASSEEWPGSFTGELFF
.,TRBJ2-5,TRBV11-2,CASSDTLYQETQYF
.,TRBJ2-3,TRBV29-1,CSVDRWDTQYF
TRBD1,TRBJ1-4,TRBV27,CASSLTGQARELFF
TRBD1,TRBJ2-7,TRBV6-1,CASSSRDRAYEQYF
TRBD2,TRBJ2-3,TRBV13,CASSFGLAGDPDTQYF
.,TRBJ2-5,TRBV7-9,CASSLEAGAQETQYF
.,TRBJ2-6,TRBV29-1,CSPERRVTGANVLTF
.,TRBJ2-7,TRBV7-9,CASSSARTTDHAYEQYF
.,TRBJ2-5,TRBV15,CATSRPGLQTQYF
.,TRBJ2-1,TRBV7-2,CASRVAGGTYNEQFF
.,TRBJ2-1,TRBV29-1,CSVAPGREQFF
.,TRBJ1-1,TRBV7-9,CASSPEGTGMNTEAFF
.,TRBJ2-7,TRBV5-5,CASNINSGEQYF
TRBD1,TRBJ1-1,TRBV27,CASSLITGVSLVEAFF
.,TRBJ1-2,TRBV4-1,CASSQGSGNYGYTF
TRBD2,TRBJ2-5,TRBV4-2,CASSQVSGPHQETQYF
TRBD1,TRBJ2-2,TRBV27,CASSLDRGRSGELFF
TRBD1,TRBJ2-1,TRBV2,CASSEWGTGRNEQFF
.,TRBJ2-1,TRBV27,CASSSRAYNEQFF
TRBD2,TRBJ2-1,TRBV7-2,CASSLALLAGPYNEQFF